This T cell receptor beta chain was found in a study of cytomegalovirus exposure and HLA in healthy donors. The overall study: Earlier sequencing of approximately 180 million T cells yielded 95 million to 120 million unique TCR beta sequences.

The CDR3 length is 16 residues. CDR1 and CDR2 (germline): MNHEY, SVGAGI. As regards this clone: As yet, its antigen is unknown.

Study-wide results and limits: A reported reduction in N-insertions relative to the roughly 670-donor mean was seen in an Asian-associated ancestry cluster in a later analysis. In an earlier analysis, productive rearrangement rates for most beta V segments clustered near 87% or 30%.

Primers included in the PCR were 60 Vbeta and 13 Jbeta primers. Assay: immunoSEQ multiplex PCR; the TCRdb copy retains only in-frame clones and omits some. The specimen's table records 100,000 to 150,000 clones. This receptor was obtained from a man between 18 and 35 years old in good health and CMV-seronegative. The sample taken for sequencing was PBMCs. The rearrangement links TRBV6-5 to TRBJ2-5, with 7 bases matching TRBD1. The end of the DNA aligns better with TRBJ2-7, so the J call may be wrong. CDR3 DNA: TGTGCCAGCAGTTACGACAGACAGGGATTGACCTACGAGCAGTACTTC. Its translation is CASSYDRQGLTYEQYF.